These 23 T cell receptor beta chains were all obtained from the same sample, sequenced in a study of CD4 T cells in relation to SARS-CoV-2 and coronaviruses. Libraries were prepared by immunoSEQ multiplex PCR; TCRdb keeps only in-frame clonotypes and omits some of them. The sample has 22,000 or so clones; around 68% are singletons. The unexposed donors gave CD4+ T cells in about 2011-2019, prior to COVID-19. CD4+ T cells were isolated from the cells after nine to eleven days of culture. Their cognate antigens are unknown. The sequenced sample consisted of CD4+ T cells from PBMCs, cultured in vitro. These receptors were taken from a human donor in good health.

J is TRBJ2-3 and V is TRBV4-3; no firm D call. CDR1 and CDR2 from the germline V gene are LGHNA and YSLEER. With 0 bases removed from V and 1 base from J, the gap between germline ends came to 14 bases. The CDR3 totals 17 residues. DNA of the CDR3: TGCGCCAGCAGCCAAGAAGCAAGCATGGCTGGCACAGATACGCAGTATTTT. This codes for CASSQEASMAGTDTQYF.

This clone has just a few counts. CDR3: CASSFAGAGYNSPLHF. DNA for the CDR3: TGTGCCAGCAGTTTCGCAGGGGCAGGCTATAATTCACCCCTCCACTTT. The chain links TRBV28 to TRBJ1-6; maybe TRBD1 (6 bases). Trimming left V 3 bases short and J 3 bases short, with 12 bases between. Germline V lookup: CDR1 MDHEN, CDR2 SYDVKM. This CDR3 comprises 16 residues.

The V call is TRBV30, the J call TRBJ2-3; unclear D gene. The CDR3 has 11 amino acids. Trimming stripped 5 bases from V and 7 bases from J, with 10 bases between. Germline loops: CDR1 GTSNPN, CDR2 SVGIG (reference sequence). CDR3 coding DNA: TGTGCCTGGGGGGTCGGCAATACGCAGTATTTT. This codes for CAWGVGNTQYF.

A few counts support this clone. The chain recombines TRBV3-1 (or the pseudogene TRBV3-2) with TRBJ1-2; D call uncertain. The V gene's germline CDR1 is LGHDT and CDR2 YNNKEL (reference sequence). Trimming took 1 base from V and 0 from J, leaving 6 bases between them. The CDR3 is 14 residues long. CDR3 in amino acids: CASSQGVPNYGYTF. For the CDR3, the DNA is TGTGCCAGCAGCCAAGGGGTTCCTAACTATGGCTACACCTTC.

This clone has only a few counts. The chain uses TRBV11-2 and TRBJ1-2; D is undetermined. Germline V CDR1 and CDR2: SGHAT, FQNNGV. V lost 6 bases and J lost 0, with 20 bases in between. There are 17 residues in the CDR3. CDR3 protein: CASSSLRRVEANYGYTF. The CDR3 DNA sequence: TGTGCCAGCAGTTCGTTACGTCGAGTAGAGGCTAACTATGGCTACACCTTC.

V is TRBV19 and J is TRBJ2-1; D is undetermined. V gave up 3 bases and J gave up 6 bases, with 6 bases separating them. The CDR3 covers 12 residues. Per the germline V gene, CDR1 is LNHDA and CDR2 is SQIVND (reference sequence). The CDR3 region has the DNA TGTGCCAGTAGTATTGTGGGCAATGAGCAGTTCTTC. Translation gives CASSIVGNEQFF.

This chain links TRBV5-1 with TRBJ2-3; TRBD1 matches 7 bases. CDR1 is SGHRS and CDR2 is YFSETQ in the germline V gene. The junction had 5 bases not matched to a gene; V was cut back by 4 bases and J by 0 bases. This CDR3 is 15 amino acids long. DNA of the CDR3: TGCGCCAGCAGCGGGACAGTCCCTAGCACAGATACGCAGTATTTT. The encoded protein is CASSGTVPSTDTQYF. The entire variable domain, with the rest obtained from reference TRBV5-1 and TRBJ2-3, is as follows: KAGVTQTPRYLIKTRGQQVTLSCSPISGHRSVSWYQQTPGQGLQFLFEYFSETQRNKGNFPGRFSGRQFSNSRSEMNVSTLELGDSALYLCASSGTVPSTDTQYFGPGTRLTVL.

The chain is built from TRBV28 and TRBJ2-3; TRBD1 matches 7 bases. Germline lookup yields CDR1 MDHEN and CDR2 SYDVKM. CDR3 length: 18 residues. The V and J ends lost 3 bases and 1 base, in that order; junction bases with no gene match: 13. Written as DNA, the CDR3 is TGTGCCAGCAGTTTGTGGACAGGCGGAGCCCAAGGCACAGATACGCAGTATTTT. This sequence encodes CASSLWTGGAQGTDTQYF.

This rearrangement joins TRBV6-6 to TRBJ2-5, with 10 bases matching TRBD2. V trimming: 6 bases; J trimming: 4 bases; junction bases outside the gene matches: 5. CDR3 size: 14 residues. Germline CDR1 and CDR2: MNHNY and SVGAGI (reference sequence). CDR3 sequence reads: CASRASGGGETQYF. In nucleotides, the CDR3 is TGTGCCAGCAGAGCTAGCGGGGGAGGAGAGACCCAGTACTTC.

J is TRBJ2-3 and V is TRBV28; 14 nucleotides align to TRBD2. This CDR3 has 16 amino acids. With V trimmed by 6 bases and J by 6 bases, 8 bases remained unmatched. The germline gives CDR1 MDHEN, CDR2 SYDVKM. The CDR3 sequence is CASSRTTSGRADTQYF. The CDR3 nucleotides are TGTGCCAGCAGCCGGACGACTAGCGGGAGGGCGGATACGCAGTATTTT.

V usage is TRBV5-1 and J usage is TRBJ2-7, with a possible D match to TRBD2 (11 bases). Trimming stripped 5 bases from V and 3 bases from J, with 27 bases between. In germline, CDR1 is SGHRS, CDR2 YFSETQ. This CDR3 region has 18 residues. This chain's CDR3 is CASRGRDRGTSGSYEQYF. The CDR3 coding sequence is TGCGCCAGCAGAGGCCGGGACAGGGGTACTAGCGGGAGCTACGAGCAGTACTTC.

The V call is TRBV4-2, the J call TRBJ1-5; D is possibly TRBD1 (5 bases). The CDR3 sequence is 14 residues long. The germline V gene has CDR1 LGHNA and CDR2 YNFKEQ. Deletions cut 4 bases from V and 3 bases from J, with 10 bases between. The CDR3 here is CASSLLGTNQPQHF. As DNA, the CDR3 is TGTGCCAGCAGCCTGCTGGGGACCAATCAGCCCCAGCATTTT.

The rearrangement links TRBV10-3 to TRBJ1-1; the D gene is possibly TRBD1 (6 bases). Germline V lookup: CDR1 ENHRY, CDR2 SYGVKD. Trimming left V 4 bases short and J 3 bases short, with 15 bases between. The CDR3 consists of 15 residues. This CDR3 is CAISGGGTGYTEAFF. The CDR3 nucleotides read TGTGCCATCAGTGGGGGGGGCACAGGGTACACTGAAGCTTTCTTT.

The gene calls are TRBV3-1 (or the pseudogene TRBV3-2) and TRBJ2-2; 11 positions match TRBD2. J gave up 4 bases and V 4 bases, and 11 bases lay outside the gene matches. The CDR3 is 18 amino acids. CDR1 and CDR2 (germline): LGHDT, YNNKEL (reference sequence). The DNA of the CDR3 is TGTGCCAGCAGCCCCACCGGCCTTAGCGGGAGGGGCACCGGGGAGCTGTTTTTT. Protein product: CASSPTGLSGRGTGELFF.

V usage is TRBV2 and J usage is TRBJ2-1; 8 bases map to TRBD1. The J segment lost 6 bases and the V segment lost 4 bases, leaving 8 bases of the junction unmatched. CDR3 size: 15 residues. Germline V lookup: CDR1 SNHLY, CDR2 FYNNEI. CDR3 sequence (DNA): TGTGCCAGCAGTGGGAACAGGGGGGAATCCAATGAGCAGTTCTTC. Amino acids: CASSGNRGESNEQFF.

The chain employs TRBV30 and TRBJ1-2; D may be TRBD1 (6 bases). Germline lookup yields CDR1 GTSNPN and CDR2 SVGIG (reference sequence). V was cut by 1 base and J by 8 bases, with 8 bases left in between. The CDR3 has 11 amino acids. The CDR3 loop reads CAWSGGGGYTF. CDR3 DNA: TGTGCCTGGAGTGGGGGGGGCGGCTACACCTTC. Full variable domain (missing parts from reference TRBV30 and TRBJ1-2): SQTIHQWPATLVQPVGSPLSLECTVEGTSNPNLYWYRQAAGRGLQLLFYSVGIGQISSEVPQNLSASRPQDRQFILSSKKLLLSDSGFYLCAWSGGGGYTFGSGTRLTVV.

The chain has TRBV27 and TRBJ2-7, with unresolved D. Germline V gene data show CDR1 as MNHEY and CDR2 as SMNVEV (reference sequence). Trimming stripped 4 bases from V and 2 bases from J, with 9 bases between. The CDR3 totals 13 residues. CDR3 region: CASSWTPTYEQYF. The CDR3 DNA reads TGTGCCAGCAGTTGGACCCCAACCTACGAGCAGTACTTC.

The rearrangement uses TRBV5-4 and TRBJ1-1; 8 bases align to TRBD1. V lost 0 bases, J lost 10 bases, and 5 bases stayed unmatched. Germline V gives CDR1 SGHNT, CDR2 YYREEE (reference sequence). CDR3 length equals 13 residues. Here the CDR3 DNA reads TGTGCCAGCAGCTTGGATCAGGGGGCTCGAGCTTTCTTT. This encodes CASSLDQGARAFF.

This clone turned up a few times. The V gene is TRBV12-3 or TRBV12-4, the J gene TRBJ1-2, with 7 positions matching TRBD1. The CDR3 extends over 11 amino acids. Germline trimming cut 6 bases from V and 10 bases from J; bases unmatched to any gene: 5. The CDR3 DNA sequence: TGTGCCAGCAGCATAGGGACAGACTACACCTTC. The encoded protein is CASSIGTDYTF.

This rearrangement joins TRBV6-2 or TRBV6-3 to TRBJ2-1, with 10 bases that match TRBD2. Trimming took 2 bases from V and 4 from J; bases not matched to a gene: 8. The germline gives CDR1 MNHEY, CDR2 SVGEGT. The CDR3 runs 17 residues. The CDR3 reads CASSYEALAGVYNEQFF. The CDR3 nucleotides are TGTGCCAGCAGTTACGAGGCGCTAGCGGGAGTTTACAATGAGCAGTTCTTC.

This clone came up a few times. The gene calls are TRBV10-3 and TRBJ2-5, with 9 bases lining up with TRBD1. The ends lost 4 bases at V and 0 bases at J; junction bases unmatched: 3. The CDR3 length is 15 residues. Looked up from germline, CDR1 is ENHRY and CDR2 is SYGVKD. The CDR3 loop is CAISGGDRDQETQYF. The CDR3 DNA sequence: TGTGCCATCAGTGGGGGGGACAGGGACCAAGAGACCCAGTACTTC.

This clone showed up just a few times. V gene TRBV2 combines with J gene TRBJ1-2; perhaps TRBD1 as D (6 bases). Trimming removed 8 bases from V and 8 bases from J, with 15 bases in between. This CDR3 is built from 12 residues. Germline-derived CDR1 and CDR2 are SNHLY and FYNNEI. In DNA form, the CDR3 reads TGTGCCAGCGGCAGGCAGGGGACGGGCTACACCTTC. Protein sequence: CASGRQGTGYTF.

This clone was seen a single time. J is TRBJ1-5 and V is TRBV4-1; no definite D call. Trimming shortened V by 0 bases and J by 5 bases, and 14 bases separated the two germline ends. The CDR3 is 16 residues long. The germline V gene encodes CDR1 MGHRA and CDR2 YSYEKL. The CDR3 here is CASSQESGGPYQPQHF. The CDR3 DNA reads as TGCGCCAGCAGCCAAGAAAGTGGCGGACCCTATCAGCCCCAGCATTTT.